This T cell receptor beta chain came from a study of T cells in Graves' hyperthyroidism and ophthalmopathy. This clonotype was observed a handful of times. Its antigen is undetermined. Diagnoses used clinical symptoms, serum thyroxine and TRAb, thyroid ultrasound and orbital computed tomography. The V end was cut by 2 bases, the J end by 3 bases, with 14 bases between. Germline V CDR1 and CDR2: KGHDR, SFDVKD. This CDR3 is 16 amino acids long. General study findings and limits: By a 13 V-J model, ophthalmopathy was set apart from stable hyperthyroidism.

Template material for amplifying TCR beta CDR3 regions consisted of RNA transcripts. The HTBI primer set drove a first-round RT-PCR of the TCR CDR3. TCRdb fed the multiplex PCR reads into MiXCR, producing one record per CDR3 protein. The repertoire holds hundreds of thousands of distinct CDR3 sequences, with around 15% as singletons. The receptor was isolated from a woman aged 55-70 years with Graves' ophthalmopathy. Sequenced input: blood. This chain joins TRBV24-1 and TRBJ2-3; D gene ambiguous. CDR3 nucleotides: TGTGCCACCAGTGATTCCCAGCCAGGTCAGACAGATACGCAGTATTTT. Its translation: CATSDSQPGQTDTQYF.